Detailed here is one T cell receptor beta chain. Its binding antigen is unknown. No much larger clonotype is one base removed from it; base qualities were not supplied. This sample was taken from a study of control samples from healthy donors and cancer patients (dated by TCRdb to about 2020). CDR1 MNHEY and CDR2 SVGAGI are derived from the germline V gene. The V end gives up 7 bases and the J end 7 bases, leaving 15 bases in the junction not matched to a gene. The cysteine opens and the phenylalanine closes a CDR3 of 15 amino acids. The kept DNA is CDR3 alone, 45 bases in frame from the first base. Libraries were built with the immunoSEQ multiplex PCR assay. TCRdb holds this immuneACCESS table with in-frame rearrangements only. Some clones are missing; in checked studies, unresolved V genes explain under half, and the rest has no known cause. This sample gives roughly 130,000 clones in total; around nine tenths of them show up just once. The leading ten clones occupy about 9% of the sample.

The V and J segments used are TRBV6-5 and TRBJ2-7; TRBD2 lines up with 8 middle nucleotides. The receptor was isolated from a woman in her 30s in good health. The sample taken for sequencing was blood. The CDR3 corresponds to CASTTSGLAGLEQYF. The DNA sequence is TGTGCCAGCACCACCTCGGGCCTAGCGGGTTTAGAGCAGTACTTC.